This T cell receptor beta chain was sequenced during a study of vaccination and CD4 T cells after COVID-19. By share, this clonotype counts as medium-sized. The antigen is undetermined. Treatment meaning: roughly ten-day PBMC culture with coronavirus spike peptide pools or control peptides (ViraFEST assay). Germline V CDR1 and CDR2: DFQATT, SNEGSKA (reference sequence). This CDR3 comprises 14 residues. V was clipped by 0 bases and J by 10 bases; unmatched bases: 5. Findings of the study overall: Among convalescent patients, a median roughly 90% of reactive clones emerged only after vaccination.

The Oncomine TCR Beta short-read assay was applied to DNA of cultured CD4+ T cells. One entry per CDR3 protein, called by TCRdb with MiXCR from the PCR reads. The data show roughly 12,000 distinct CDR3 sequences, roughly 34% seen once. The sequenced sample was CD4+ T cells from blood, cultured in vitro, obtained before SARS-CoV-2 vaccination. The chain couples TRBV20-1 to TRBJ1-6; 8 bases are a match to TRBD1. The clonotype comes from a human donor who received a COVID-19 vaccine. CDR3 sequence (DNA): TGCAGTGCTAGAGATCAGGGGGCCTACTCACCCCTCCACTTT. Its protein product is CSARDQGAYSPLHF.